The 6 T cell receptor beta chains reported below all come from one sample, sequenced in a study of blood T cell repertoires in COVID-19. This table comes from immunoSEQ multiplex PCR, and its TCRdb copy is limited to in-frame clones, with some not included. In the table there are about 180,000 clones, about 87% of which are singletons. Sequenced input: peripheral blood. The receptors originated from a woman aged 50 to 60 with acute or convalescent COVID-19.

The rearrangement links TRBV7-2 to TRBJ2-1, with 8 positions matching TRBD2. Germline CDR1 reads SGHTA; CDR2 reads FQGNSA. J lost 2 bases, V lost 1 base, and 1 base had no gene match. CDR3 length: 15 amino acids. Written as DNA, the CDR3 is TGTGCCAGCAGCTTAGATAGCGGGACCTACAATGAGCAGTTCTTC. Protein product: CASSLDSGTYNEQFF.

This chain joins TRBV19 and TRBJ1-1; D perhaps matches TRBD1 (5 bases). This CDR3 is 14 amino acids long. The germline CDR1 and CDR2 sequences are LNHDA and SQIVND (reference sequence). The germline V and J ends were trimmed by 7 bases and 0 bases, with 12 bases remaining between them. CDR3 protein: CASKTGGLNTEAFF. For the CDR3, the DNA is TGTGCCAGTAAGACGGGGGGGTTGAACACTGAAGCTTTCTTT.

DNA of the CDR3: TGTGCCAGCAGCTTAACGGGTGCCACCTACGAGCAGTACTTC. This translates into CASSLTGATYEQYF. The chain joins TRBV11-3 to TRBJ2-7; D is uncertain. Germline V gives CDR1 SGHNT, CDR2 YENEEA. Trimming stripped 2 bases from V and 2 bases from J, with 10 bases between. This CDR3 is built from 14 residues.

The V and J genes are TRBV28 and TRBJ1-5, with no clear D. V was clipped by 7 bases and J by 4 bases, with 11 bases between them. CDR3 length equals 13 residues. The germline V gene has CDR1 MDHEN and CDR2 SYDVKM. DNA of the CDR3: TGTGCCAGCAAACGGGGAGCAAATCAGCCCCAGCATTTT. Protein sequence: CASKRGANQPQHF.

A single count supports this clone. This sequence joins TRBV19 and TRBJ1-2; D unclear. CDR3 length: 11 residues. Deletions cut 7 bases from V and 8 bases from J, with 11 bases between. Germline V CDR1 and CDR2: LNHDA, SQIVND (reference sequence). The CDR3, as DNA: TGTGCCAGTACTATGGGAGGGGGCTACACCTTC. The encoded protein is CASTMGGGYTF.

The chain combines TRBV4-3 with TRBJ2-7; a weak D match, TRBD2 (6 bases). Germline V lookup: CDR1 LGHNA, CDR2 YSLEER. This CDR3 is built from 15 residues. Trimming shortened V by 2 bases and J by 4 bases, and 15 bases separated the two germline ends. In nucleotides, the CDR3 is TGCGCCAGCAGCCAAACTGGTCTAGCGAATTACGAGCAGTACTTC. Translation: CASSQTGLANYEQYF.